Sequencing of this T cell receptor (beta chain) was carried out in a study of T-cell memory formation after mild COVID-19. Study results and caveats: Largely, contracting CD4+ clones fell within CM and EM, and contracting CD8+ clones within EMRA. Clonal second-wave expansions that peaked on day 37 had unconfirmed SARS-CoV-2 specificity. A subset of responding clones appeared in pre-infection memory, suggesting cross-reactive memory joined.

This clonotype was detected many times. The antigen is unknown. Germline lookup yields CDR1 SGHRS and CDR2 YFSETQ. The CDR3 runs 15 residues. With 4 bases removed from V and 0 bases from J, the gap between germline ends came to 12 bases. With constant-segment primers, 5'RACE yielded cDNA libraries of TCR alpha and TCR beta that carried sample barcodes and UMIs. From the 5' RACE reads, TCRdb called clonotypes with MiXCR, one entry per CDR3 protein. Of 250,000 to 400,000 distinct CDR3 sequences in the sample, 14% are singletons; the top ten hold around 23%. The sequenced material came from PBMCs or a T cell subset sorted from them (not recorded which). This chain uses TRBV5-1 with TRBJ2-3; TRBD1 is a possible D gene (6 bases). The TCR sequence derives from a man aged 18-30 years who had mild COVID-19 (a few samples of this study predate the infection). Cell type and time point are not known. The CDR3 nucleotides are TGCGCCAGCAGCACCGGGACACCTAGCACAGATACGCAGTATTTT. Encoded protein: CASSTGTPSTDTQYF.